This T cell receptor (beta chain) appears in the sequencing data of a study of T cells in Graves' hyperthyroidism and ophthalmopathy. This clonotype appeared many times. This CDR3 comprises 17 residues. Looked up from germline, CDR1 is SGHTA and CDR2 is FQGNSA. V gave up 5 bases and J gave up 7 bases; unmatched junction bases: 8. Template material for amplifying TCR beta CDR3 regions consisted of RNA transcripts. First-round RT-PCR of the TCR CDR3 relied on the HTBI primer set. TCRdb re-called the multiplex PCR reads with MiXCR, one entry per CDR3 protein. The profile shows roughly 500,000 distinct CDR3 sequences, approximately 15% of them singletons. Lactation, pregnancy, other autoimmune disease or uncontrolled infection led to exclusion of patients. Using approximately 10 ml of fresh peripheral blood, PBMCs were prepared.

This rearrangement joins TRBV7-2 to TRBJ2-2; TRBD2 aligns across 15 bases. This clonotype originated in a woman younger than 45 with Graves' hyperthyroidism that later progressed to Graves' ophthalmopathy. Material for sequencing was blood. The chain's CDR3 is CASSASWTSGRGGELFF. CDR3 nucleotides: TGTGCCAGCAGCGCCTCCTGGACTAGCGGGAGGGGCGGGGAGCTGTTTTTT.